The 17 T cell receptor beta chains below come from one sample, sequenced in a study of OX40 agonist ivuxolimab in advanced cancers. The data were produced by immunoSEQ multiplex PCR, yet TCRdb's version contains in-frame clones alone and is incomplete. The repertoire consists of 30,000 to 40,000 clones, with approximately 90% occurring once and the leading ten covering under 0.7%. This specimen consisted of CD4+ or CD8+ T cells sorted from blood, obtained in a trial of the OX40 agonist ivuxolimab. The receptors were gathered from an adult with an advanced solid tumor such as melanoma, head and neck, liver or kidney cancer.

V usage is TRBV5-1 and J usage is TRBJ1-1; D not resolved. V dropped 1 base and J dropped 1 base, with 5 bases sitting between them. The CDR3 consists of 13 residues. Germline V gene sequence: CDR1 SGHRS, CDR2 YFSETQ. CDR3 sequence: CASSLRANTEAFF. In DNA form, the CDR3 reads TGCGCCAGCAGCTTGAGGGCGAACACTGAAGCTTTCTTT.

The chain has TRBV6-6 and TRBJ2-7; D gene unclear. The CDR3 covers 12 residues. Germline V gives CDR1 MNHNY, CDR2 SVGAGI (reference sequence). The V end lost 5 bases, the J end lost 1 base, and 6 bases lay between the germline ends. In DNA form, the CDR3 reads TGTGCCAGCAGTACGGTTTCCTACGAGCAGTACTTC. Its protein is CASSTVSYEQYF.

This chain links TRBV6-1 with TRBJ1-1; D is undetermined. The CDR3 consists of 15 residues. Germline loops: CDR1 MNHNS, CDR2 SASEGT. V gave up 4 bases and J gave up 1 base, with 13 bases separating them. CDR3 bases: TGTGCCAGCAGTGGAGCCCGGACGGGGAACACTGAAGCTTTCTTT. This encodes CASSGARTGNTEAFF.

The chain joins TRBV27 to TRBJ2-5; a possible D gene is TRBD1 (6 bases). The CDR3 covers 13 residues. The V end lost 6 bases, the J end lost 5 bases, and 13 bases lay between the germline ends. Germline CDR1 is MNHEY and CDR2 is SMNVEV (reference sequence). The CDR3 DNA sequence: TGTGCCAGCAGAAAGGGGGACGGGGAGACCCAGTACTTC. Translating gives CASRKGDGETQYF.

The V call is TRBV19, the J call TRBJ1-2, with a tentative D call TRBD1 (5 bases). The CDR3 extends over 14 amino acids. CDR1 is LNHDA and CDR2 is SQIVND in the germline V gene (reference sequence). V lost 3 bases to trimming and J lost 0 bases, with 8 bases between them. The CDR3, as DNA: TGTGCCAGTAGTATTCTGGGGCCTAACTATGGCTACACCTTC. Amino acids: CASSILGPNYGYTF.

This clone was detected only once. The genes are TRBV5-4 and TRBJ2-1, with a weak D call TRBD1 (6 bases). CDR3 size: 13 residues. Germline assignment: CDR1 SGHNT and CDR2 YYREEE (reference sequence). V was trimmed by 7 bases and J by 6 bases, leaving 14 bases between them. For the CDR3, the DNA is TGTGCCAGCGGAAGTCAAGGGGGCAATGAGCAGTTCTTC. The encoded protein is CASGSQGGNEQFF.

Note on this clone: Given the absence of the conserved phenylalanine or tryptophan at the CDR3 end, a read error is likely. The V call is TRBV19, the J call TRBJ1-6; the D is unclear. Trimming took 5 bases from V and 4 from J, leaving 9 bases between them. There are 14 residues in the CDR3. The germline gives CDR1 LNHDA, CDR2 SQIVND (reference sequence). The CDR3 bases are TGTGCCAGTAGTCACCGGGATTATAATTCACCCCTCCACCTT. This codes for CASSHRDYNSPLHL.

V is TRBV19 and J is TRBJ1-1, with D possibly being TRBD1 (5 bases). Trimming removed 8 bases from V and 5 bases from J, with 15 bases in between. CDR3 size: 13 residues. Germline assignment: CDR1 LNHDA and CDR2 SQIVND (reference sequence). CDR3 sequence (DNA): TGTGCCAGTTTGTTCGGAGGGGAGACTGAAGCTTTCTTT. This codes for CASLFGGETEAFF.

The V and J genes are TRBV4-2 and TRBJ1-2; no firm D call. The V end lost 0 bases, the J end lost 1 base, and 15 bases lay between the germline ends. The CDR3 runs 17 residues. Germline-derived CDR1 and CDR2 are LGHNA and YNFKEQ. The CDR3 bases are TGTGCCAGCAGCCAAGATCGGCAGAAAAATTATAACTATGGCTACACCTTC. Its translation: CASSQDRQKNYNYGYTF.

The chain combines TRBV5-1 with TRBJ2-1, with D tentatively TRBD1 or TRBD2 (5 bases each). The CDR3 totals 14 residues. The germline CDR1 and CDR2 sequences are SGHRS and YFSETQ. Trimming removed 0 bases from V and 7 bases from J, with 11 bases in between. Here the CDR3 reads CASSLEGTNNEQFF. The CDR3 nucleotides read TGCGCCAGCAGCTTGGAGGGGACGAATAATGAGCAGTTCTTC.

The J gene is TRBJ2-3, the V gene TRBV12-5; D gene ambiguous. V was pared by 5 bases and J by 6 bases, with 6 bases between. Germline-derived CDR1 and CDR2 are LGHNT and FRNRAP. This CDR3 has 11 amino acids. CDR3 nucleotides: TGTGCTAGTGGTATGAGGGATACGCAGTATTTT. Translating it yields CASGMRDTQYF.

The CDR3 protein is CTSSQAPFRDPRILEQYF. CDR3 DNA: TGCACCAGCAGCCAAGCCCCCTTCCGGGACCCGAGGATTCTCGAGCAGTACTTC. V gene TRBV1 combines with J gene TRBJ2-7. TRBV1 is deemed a pseudogene. This CDR3 region has 18 residues.

This chain uses TRBV14 with TRBJ2-5; 12 nucleotides align to TRBD2. The CDR3 extends over 18 amino acids. V lost 0 bases to trimming and J lost 6 bases; unmatched junction nucleotides: 11. The germline CDR1 and CDR2 sequences are SGHDN and FVKESK. The CDR3 DNA sequence: TGTGCCAGCAGCCAAGATAGTCTATCTAGCGGGGGGGCAAAGACCCAGTACTTC. Translation gives CASSQDSLSSGGAKTQYF.

This clone came up once. CDR3 bases: TGTGCCAGCTCACAGGGACAGGTGAACAATGAGCAGTTCTTC. Translating it yields CASSQGQVNNEQFF. The J gene is TRBJ2-1, the V gene TRBV18; 8 nucleotides align to TRBD1. CDR3 length equals 14 residues. V dropped 4 bases and J dropped 5; count of bases not matched to a gene: 4. Looked up from germline, CDR1 is KGHSH and CDR2 is LQKENI. Based on the CDR3 plus reference TRBV18 and TRBJ2-1, the full variable domain is NAGVMQNPRHLVRRRGQEARLRCSPMKGHSHVYWYRQLPEEGLKFMVYLQKENIIDESGMPKERFSAEFPKEGPSILRIQQVVRGDSAAYFCASSQGQVNNEQFFGPGTRLTVL.

The J gene is TRBJ2-1, the V gene TRBV18, with D perhaps matching TRBD1 (6 bases). This CDR3 has 16 amino acids. Trimming pared 2 bases from V and 0 bases from J, leaving 11 bases between. In germline, CDR1 is KGHSH, CDR2 LQKENI. The CDR3 here is CASSPMAGVSYNEQFF. In DNA form, the CDR3 reads TGTGCCAGCTCACCAATGGCAGGGGTCTCCTACAATGAGCAGTTCTTC.

V and J are TRBV7-9 and TRBJ1-1; possibly TRBD1 for D (6 bases). CDR1 and CDR2 (germline): SEHNR, FQNEAQ (reference sequence). The CDR3 consists of 15 residues. V was trimmed by 5 bases and J by 3 bases, leaving 16 bases between them. DNA for the CDR3: TGTGCCAGCAGCCCGTGGGGGGGGCCGGACACTGAAGCTTTCTTT. Its protein product is CASSPWGGPDTEAFF.

The chain combines TRBV4-1 with TRBJ2-7, with TRBD1 matching over 8 bases. V shed 2 bases and J 2 bases; nucleotides not matched to a gene: 5. Germline V gene sequence: CDR1 MGHRA, CDR2 YSYEKL. The CDR3 has 15 amino acids. CDR3 sequence reads: CASSQRTGQPYEQYF. CDR3 in DNA: TGCGCCAGCAGCCAAAGGACAGGGCAACCCTACGAGCAGTACTTC.